This is a list of T cell receptor beta chains from one sample in a study of shared clonotypes between healthy human individuals. Some clones are missing from TCRdb's copy, which holds only in-frame ones; the method was immunoSEQ multiplex PCR. Of roughly 1,100,000 clones listed, roughly 80% are singletons. Specimen: memory CD4+ T cells sorted from blood. Receptors originate from a man aged 18 to 30 in good health. CDR3s include the opening cysteine and the closing phenylalanine or tryptophan. D genes are given only for firm matches. Part of the rows lack a size; the others show once, few, many or a class for expanded clones.

d_gene: .
j_gene: TRBJ2-5
abundance: few
v_gene: TRBV5-1
CDR3nt: TGCGCCAGCAATCTTGGAGGCGGAGAGACCCAGTACTTC
CDR3aa: CASNLGGGETQYF

d_gene: .
j_gene: TRBJ1-6
abundance: .
v_gene: TRBV27
CDR3nt: TGTGCCAGCAGCCTACTGAGATCACCCCTCCACTTT
CDR3aa: CASSLLRSPLHF

d_gene: .
j_gene: TRBJ2-7
abundance: once
v_gene: TRBV5-1
CDR3nt: TGCGCCAGCAGCCTGGGTTCGGGGTACGAGCAGTACTTC
CDR3aa: CASSLGSGYEQYF

d_gene: .
j_gene: TRBJ2-3
abundance: few
v_gene: TRBV11-2
CDR3nt: TGTGCCAGCAGCTTAATGGCTTATAGCACAGATACGCAGTATTTT
CDR3aa: CASSLMAYSTDTQYF

d_gene: .
j_gene: TRBJ1-5
abundance: .
v_gene: TRBV7-8
CDR3nt: TGTGCCAGCAAGGCGGGGGAATTTCAGCCCCAGCATTTT
CDR3aa: CASKAGEFQPQHF

d_gene: TRBD2
j_gene: TRBJ2-1
abundance: .
v_gene: TRBV9
CDR3nt: TGTGCCAGCAGCGTCGGACTAGCGGGGAGTGAGCAGTTCTTC
CDR3aa: CASSVGLAGSEQFF

d_gene: .
j_gene: TRBJ1-5
abundance: .
v_gene: TRBV2
CDR3nt: TGTGCCAGCAGTGGGGACGGGAAGTTGCCCCAGCATTTT
CDR3aa: CASSGDGKLPQHF

d_gene: TRBD2
j_gene: TRBJ2-7
abundance: few
v_gene: TRBV6-5
CDR3nt: TGTGCCAGCAGCCTGGGACTAGCTTCCGAGCAGTACTTC
CDR3aa: CASSLGLASEQYF

d_gene: TRBD1
j_gene: TRBJ1-2
abundance: many
v_gene: TRBV10-3
CDR3nt: TGTGCCATCACCGGGACAGGGGGAGGCTACACCTTC
CDR3aa: CAITGTGGGYTF

d_gene: TRBD1
j_gene: TRBJ2-7
abundance: .
v_gene: TRBV4-1
CDR3nt: TGCGCCAGCAGCCCCCAAGGACAGGGCTACGAGCAGTACTTC
CDR3aa: CASSPQGQGYEQYF

d_gene: .
j_gene: TRBJ2-7
abundance: .
v_gene: TRBV2
CDR3nt: TGTGCCAGCAGTGGGGGTTGGACGGATACCTACGAGCAGTACTTC
CDR3aa: CASSGGWTDTYEQYF

d_gene: .
j_gene: TRBJ2-7
abundance: once
v_gene: TRBV6-6
CDR3nt: TGTGCCAGCAGTTCCCGGGCCGCCGGCACCTACGAGCAGTACTTC
CDR3aa: CASSSRAAGTYEQYF

d_gene: .
j_gene: TRBJ2-7
abundance: .
v_gene: TRBV7-9
CDR3nt: TGTGCCAGCAGCCCCAGCCTTTCGTCTTACGAGCAGTACTTC
CDR3aa: CASSPSLSSYEQYF

d_gene: .
j_gene: TRBJ1-6
abundance: few
v_gene: TRBV4-3
CDR3nt: TGCGCCAGCAGCCCTACGGGGTGGGGGAATTCACCCCTCCACTTT
CDR3aa: CASSPTGWGNSPLHF

d_gene: TRBD1
j_gene: TRBJ2-5
abundance: many
v_gene: TRBV5-1
CDR3nt: TGCGCCAGCAGCCGCGGGACAGGGGAGGAGACCCAGTACTTC
CDR3aa: CASSRGTGEETQYF

d_gene: .
j_gene: TRBJ1-6
abundance: .
v_gene: TRBV11-2
CDR3nt: TGTGCCAGCAGGCAGGGTGGTTTGTCTTCACCCCTCCACTTT
CDR3aa: CASRQGGLSSPLHF

d_gene: .
j_gene: TRBJ1-4
abundance: .
v_gene: TRBV27
CDR3nt: TGTGCCAGCATATCCTTGGCAGGGGCTAATGAAAAACTGTTTTTT
CDR3aa: CASISLAGANEKLFF

d_gene: .
j_gene: TRBJ1-4
abundance: .
v_gene: TRBV27
CDR3nt: TGTGCCAGCAGGGAATTTGGGCCTAATGAAAAACTGTTTTTT
CDR3aa: CASREFGPNEKLFF

d_gene: .
j_gene: TRBJ1-4
abundance: .
v_gene: TRBV5-1
CDR3nt: TGCGCCAGCAGCTCTCGAGGGAGAAATAATGAAAAACTGTTTTTT
CDR3aa: CASSSRGRNNEKLFF

d_gene: TRBD2
j_gene: TRBJ2-2
abundance: .
v_gene: TRBV29-1
CDR3nt: TGCAGCGTTGAAAAACGCGCGGGAGCACACACCGGGGAGCTGTTTTTT
CDR3aa: CSVEKRAGAHTGELFF

d_gene: .
j_gene: TRBJ2-5
abundance: .
v_gene: TRBV7-9
CDR3nt: TGTGCCAGCGTCCGAGGCGGAGAGACCCAGTACTTC
CDR3aa: CASVRGGETQYF

d_gene: .
j_gene: TRBJ2-3
abundance: .
v_gene: TRBV14
CDR3nt: TGTGCCAGCAGCCAAGTAGGTCAGGTCACAGATACGCAGTATTTT
CDR3aa: CASSQVGQVTDTQYF

d_gene: TRBD2
j_gene: TRBJ2-2
abundance: .
v_gene: TRBV19
CDR3nt: TGTGCCAGTATGGCAGGGCTAGCGGGAGGTGCCGGGGAGCTGTTTTTT
CDR3aa: CASMAGLAGGAGELFF

d_gene: TRBD1
j_gene: TRBJ1-6
abundance: .
v_gene: TRBV5-8
CDR3nt: TGTGCCAGCAGCGACCTAGGGACAGGGGCTTCACCCCTCCACTTT
CDR3aa: CASSDLGTGASPLHF

d_gene: .
j_gene: TRBJ1-5
abundance: .
v_gene: TRBV27
CDR3nt: TGTGCCAGCAGTGCTCGACAGAATCAGCCCCAGCATTTT
CDR3aa: CASSARQNQPQHF

d_gene: .
j_gene: TRBJ2-2
abundance: .
v_gene: TRBV5-1
CDR3nt: TGCGCCAGCAGCTTGGCGTCCAGGATCACCGGGGAGCTGTTTTTT
CDR3aa: CASSLASRITGELFF

d_gene: TRBD1
j_gene: TRBJ1-5
abundance: few
v_gene: TRBV2
CDR3nt: TGTGCCAGCAGCGAGACAGGGGTCCCCGATCAGCCCCAGCATTTT
CDR3aa: CASSETGVPDQPQHF

d_gene: .
j_gene: TRBJ1-2
abundance: .
v_gene: TRBV18
CDR3nt: TGTGCCAGCTCCCCTTTGACGGGGCCAGGACGCTATGGCTACACCTTC
CDR3aa: CASSPLTGPGRYGYTF

d_gene: TRBD1
j_gene: TRBJ2-5
abundance: .
v_gene: TRBV5-5
CDR3nt: TGTGCCAGCAGCTTAGGGACAGGGGGCGTCGGGGAGACCCAGTACTTC
CDR3aa: CASSLGTGGVGETQYF

d_gene: .
j_gene: TRBJ1-5
abundance: few
v_gene: TRBV28
CDR3nt: TGTGCCAGCAGTCAAGAGAGGGGCATTGGATCGCCCCAGCATTTT
CDR3aa: CASSQERGIGSPQHF

d_gene: .
j_gene: TRBJ2-3
abundance: .
v_gene: TRBV20-1
CDR3nt: TGCAGTGCTACCCGCGGAGATACGCAGTATTTT
CDR3aa: CSATRGDTQYF

d_gene: .
j_gene: TRBJ2-2
abundance: .
v_gene: TRBV4-2
CDR3nt: TGTGCCAGCAGCCAAGTTCCACTCGTGAACACCGGGGAGCTGTTTTTT
CDR3aa: CASSQVPLVNTGELFF

d_gene: .
j_gene: TRBJ1-5
abundance: .
v_gene: TRBV7-8
CDR3nt: TGTGCCAGCAGCTTAGGGTCGGGTAATCAGCCCCAGCATTTT
CDR3aa: CASSLGSGNQPQHF

d_gene: .
j_gene: TRBJ2-7
abundance: .
v_gene: TRBV4-2
CDR3nt: TGTGCCAGCAGCCAAGGGAATGGAAATTACGAGCAGTACTTC
CDR3aa: CASSQGNGNYEQYF

d_gene: .
j_gene: TRBJ1-6
abundance: once
v_gene: TRBV30
CDR3nt: TGTGCCTGGAGAAACTGGAGCTCCTATAATTCACCCCTCCACTTT
CDR3aa: CAWRNWSSYNSPLHF

d_gene: .
j_gene: TRBJ1-1
abundance: .
v_gene: TRBV7-9
CDR3nt: TGTGCCAGCAGTCCCCATATAGTTTTGAACACTGAAGCTTTCTTT
CDR3aa: CASSPHIVLNTEAFF

d_gene: .
j_gene: TRBJ2-7
abundance: .
v_gene: TRBV6-5
CDR3nt: TGTGCCAGCAGGGATACAGGGTTCTCCTACGAGCAGTACTTC
CDR3aa: CASRDTGFSYEQYF